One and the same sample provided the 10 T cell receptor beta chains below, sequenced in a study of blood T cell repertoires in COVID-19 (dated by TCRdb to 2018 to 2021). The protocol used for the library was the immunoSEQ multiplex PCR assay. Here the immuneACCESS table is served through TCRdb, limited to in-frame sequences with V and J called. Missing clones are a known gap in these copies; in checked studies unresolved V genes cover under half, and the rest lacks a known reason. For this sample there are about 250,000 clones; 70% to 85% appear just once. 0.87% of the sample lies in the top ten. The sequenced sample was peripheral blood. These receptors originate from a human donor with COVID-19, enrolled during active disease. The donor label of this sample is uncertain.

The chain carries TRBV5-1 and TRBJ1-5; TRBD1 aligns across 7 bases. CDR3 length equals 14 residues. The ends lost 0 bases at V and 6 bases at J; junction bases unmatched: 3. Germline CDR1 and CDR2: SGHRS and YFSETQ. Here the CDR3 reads CASSLEGAGQPQHF. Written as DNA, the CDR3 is TGCGCCAGCAGCTTGGAGGGGGCGGGTCAGCCCCAGCATTTT. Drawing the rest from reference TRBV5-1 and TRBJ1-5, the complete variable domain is KAGVTQTPRYLIKTRGQQVTLSCSPISGHRSVSWYQQTPGQGLQFLFEYFSETQRNKGNFPGRFSGRQFSNSRSEMNVSTLELGDSALYLCASSLEGAGQPQHFGDGTRLSIL.

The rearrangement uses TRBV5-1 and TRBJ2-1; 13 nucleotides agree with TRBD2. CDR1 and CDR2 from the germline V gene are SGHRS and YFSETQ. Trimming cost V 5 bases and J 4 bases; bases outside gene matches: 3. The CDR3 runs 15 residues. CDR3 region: CASRGTSGAYNEQFF. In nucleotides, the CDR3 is TGCGCCAGCAGGGGGACTAGCGGGGCTTACAATGAGCAGTTCTTC.

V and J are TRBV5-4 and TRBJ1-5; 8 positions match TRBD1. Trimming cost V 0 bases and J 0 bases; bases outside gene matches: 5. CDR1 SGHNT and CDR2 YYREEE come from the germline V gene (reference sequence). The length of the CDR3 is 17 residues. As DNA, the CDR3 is TGTGCCAGCAGCTTGGGGGGGACAGGAGATAGCAATCAGCCCCAGCATTTT. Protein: CASSLGGTGDSNQPQHF.

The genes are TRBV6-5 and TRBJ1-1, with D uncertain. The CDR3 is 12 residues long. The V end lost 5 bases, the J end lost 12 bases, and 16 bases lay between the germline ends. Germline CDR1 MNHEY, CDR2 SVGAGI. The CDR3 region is CASSPEWPGTFF. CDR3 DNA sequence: TGTGCCAGCAGTCCTGAATGGCCGGGGACTTTCTTT.

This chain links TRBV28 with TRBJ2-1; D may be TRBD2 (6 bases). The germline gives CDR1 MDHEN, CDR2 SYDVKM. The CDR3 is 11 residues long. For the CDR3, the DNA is TGTGCAACGGGGGCCTACAATGAGCAGTTCTTC. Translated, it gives CATGAYNEQFF. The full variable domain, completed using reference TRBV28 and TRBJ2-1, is DVKVTQSSRYLVKRTGEKVFLECVQDMDHENMFWYRQDPGLGLRLIYFSYDVKMKEKGDIPEGYSVSREKKERFSLILESASTNQTSMYLCATGAYNEQFFGPGTRLTVL.

CDR3 nucleotides: TGTGCCAGCAGTTACGTGGGGACAGATCAGCCCCAGCATTTT. This sequence encodes CASSYVGTDQPQHF. The rearrangement uses TRBV6-6 and TRBJ1-5; 7 nucleotides line up with TRBD1. Germline V CDR1 and CDR2: MNHNY, SVGAGI (reference sequence). After removal of 2 bases from V and 5 bases from J, the junction contained 3 bases not matched to a gene. The CDR3 is made up of 14 amino acids.

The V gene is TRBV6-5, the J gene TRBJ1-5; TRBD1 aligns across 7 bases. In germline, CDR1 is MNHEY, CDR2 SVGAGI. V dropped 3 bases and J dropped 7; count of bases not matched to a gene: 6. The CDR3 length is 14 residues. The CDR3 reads CASSYGGGRQPQHF. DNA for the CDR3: TGTGCCAGCAGTTATGGAGGGGGCAGACAGCCCCAGCATTTT.

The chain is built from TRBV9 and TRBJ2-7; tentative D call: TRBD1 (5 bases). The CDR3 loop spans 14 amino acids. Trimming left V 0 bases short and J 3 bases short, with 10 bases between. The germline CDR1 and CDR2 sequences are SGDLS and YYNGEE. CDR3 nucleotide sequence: TGTGCCAGCAGCGTAGACAGGAGAAGCTACGAGCAGTACTTC. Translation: CASSVDRRSYEQYF.

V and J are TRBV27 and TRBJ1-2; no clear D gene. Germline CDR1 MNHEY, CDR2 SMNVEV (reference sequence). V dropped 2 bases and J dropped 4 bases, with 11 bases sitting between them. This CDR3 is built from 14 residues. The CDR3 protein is CASSLRGGTYGYTF. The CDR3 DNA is TGTGCCAGCAGTTTACGGGGAGGAACCTATGGCTACACCTTC.

The CDR3 sequence is CASYPGGTTDTQYF. In DNA, the CDR3 is TGCGCCAGCTACCCGGGTGGTACGACAGATACGCAGTATTTT. The chain uses TRBV5-1 and TRBJ2-3; D is ambiguous. The CDR3 has 14 amino acids. V was clipped by 7 bases and J by 3 bases, with 15 bases between them. The germline V gene has CDR1 SGHRS and CDR2 YFSETQ.